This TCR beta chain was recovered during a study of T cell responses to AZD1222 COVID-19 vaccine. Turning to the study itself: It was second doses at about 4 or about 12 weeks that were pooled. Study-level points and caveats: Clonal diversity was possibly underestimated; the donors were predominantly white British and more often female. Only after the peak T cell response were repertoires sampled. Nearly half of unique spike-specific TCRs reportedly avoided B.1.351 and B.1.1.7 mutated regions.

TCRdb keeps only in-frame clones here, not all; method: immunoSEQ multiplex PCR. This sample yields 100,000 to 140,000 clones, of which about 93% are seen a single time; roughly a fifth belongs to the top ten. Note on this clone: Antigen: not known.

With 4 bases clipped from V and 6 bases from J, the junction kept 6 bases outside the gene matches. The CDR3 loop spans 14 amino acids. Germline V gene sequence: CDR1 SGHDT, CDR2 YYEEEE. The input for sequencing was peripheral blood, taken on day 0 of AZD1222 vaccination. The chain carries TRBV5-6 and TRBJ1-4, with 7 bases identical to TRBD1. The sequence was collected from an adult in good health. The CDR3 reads CASSRGLGDEKLFF. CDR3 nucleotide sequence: TGTGCCAGCAGCAGGGGGCTGGGTGATGAAAAACTGTTTTTT.